A single sample gave rise to the 30 T cell receptor beta chains below, sequenced in a study of blood T cell repertoires in COVID-19. Clones were read by immunoSEQ multiplex PCR, and TCRdb kept only the in-frame ones, dropping some. The data show more than 300,000 clones, with roughly 90% seen just once and about 7% held by the top ten. The source material was peripheral blood. The receptors shown here come from a woman in her 70s with COVID-19, enrolled during active disease.

The chain links TRBV19 to TRBJ2-2; TRBD1 matches at 9 bases. Germline trimming cut 10 bases from V and 6 bases from J; bases unmatched to any gene: 9. Germline CDR1 LNHDA, CDR2 SQIVND (reference sequence). CDR3 length: 14 residues. Here the CDR3 DNA reads TGTGCCATCCGGGACAGGGTGAATGCCGGGGAGCTGTTTTTT. Translated, it gives CAIRDRVNAGELFF. Looking up the rest from reference TRBV19 and TRBJ2-2 gives the full variable domain: DGGITQSPKYLFRKEGQNVTLSCEQNLNHDAMYWYRQDPGQGLRLIYYSQIVNDFQKGDIAEGYSVSREKKESFPLTVTSAQKNPTAFYLCAIRDRVNAGELFFGEGSRLTVL.

The chain has TRBV15 and TRBJ1-2, with TRBD1 matching over 8 bases. The CDR3 covers 13 residues. CDR1 and CDR2 from the germline V gene are LNHNV and YYDKDF (reference sequence). V lost 8 bases and J lost 5; bases outside the gene matches: 7. As DNA, the CDR3 is TGTGCCACCTCAGGACAGGGAATTTATGGCTACACCTTC. Translation gives CATSGQGIYGYTF.

The chain carries TRBV7-2 and TRBJ1-2, with 7 bases identical to TRBD1. This CDR3 contains 14 residues. With 5 bases clipped from V and 7 bases from J, the junction kept 10 bases outside the gene matches. Germline CDR1 and CDR2: SGHTA and FQGNSA. The CDR3 coding sequence is TGTGCCAGCAGCATGCCGACGAACAGGGGTGGCTACACCTTC. Translation gives CASSMPTNRGGYTF.

The V call is TRBV19, the J call TRBJ1-5; TRBD1 matches at 8 bases. V dropped 3 bases and J dropped 7; count of bases not matched to a gene: 8. Germline CDR1 reads LNHDA; CDR2 reads SQIVND (reference sequence). CDR3 length equals 15 residues. The chain's CDR3 is CASSIRQGAGQPQHF. CDR3 coding DNA: TGTGCCAGTAGTATTCGGCAGGGGGCTGGGCAGCCCCAGCATTTT.

The chain couples TRBV4-3 to TRBJ2-3, with D perhaps TRBD1 (6 bases). Germline CDR1 and CDR2: LGHNA and YSLEER. The CDR3 has 14 residues. V lost 5 bases, J lost 2 bases, and 11 bases lay in between. The CDR3 DNA reads TGCGCCAGCAGCTCGGGACACCTCACAGATACGCAGTATTTT. Translated: CASSSGHLTDTQYF.

This chain connects TRBV1 to TRBJ1-5; whether TRBD1, the table's D call, matches the DNA was not checked. TRBV1 is tagged as a pseudogene. CDR3 length equals 16 residues. CDR3 region: CTSSQDRPWSNQPQHF. The CDR3 DNA reads TGCACCAGCAGCCAGGACAGGCCATGGAGCAATCAGCCCCAGCATTTT.

The V call is TRBV18, the J call TRBJ2-2; TRBD1 is a possible D gene (5 bases). Per germline, CDR1 KGHSH and CDR2 LQKENI. V was clipped by 4 bases and J by 0 bases, with 9 bases between them. The CDR3 runs 15 residues. The CDR3 here is CASSLGQSNTGELFF. CDR3 nucleotide sequence: TGTGCCAGCTCACTGGGGCAGTCGAACACCGGGGAGCTGTTTTTT. Combining the CDR3 with reference TRBV18 and TRBJ2-2 gives the whole variable domain NAGVMQNPRHLVRRRGQEARLRCSPMKGHSHVYWYRQLPEEGLKFMVYLQKENIIDESGMPKERFSAEFPKEGPSILRIQQVVRGDSAAYFCASSLGQSNTGELFFGEGSRLTVL.

The chain combines TRBV6-6 with TRBJ2-7; D remains ambiguous. V lost 4 bases, J lost 2 bases, and 15 bases lay in between. This CDR3 is 15 amino acids long. Germline values: CDR1 MNHNY, CDR2 SVGAGI (reference sequence). CDR3 sequence reads: CASSSLTRLPYEQYF. The CDR3 DNA reads TGTGCCAGCAGTTCCCTGACGAGGCTACCCTACGAGCAGTACTTC.

The chain carries TRBV5-6 and TRBJ2-1; the D gene is possibly TRBD2 (7 bases). Germline V gene lookup returns CDR1 SGHDT and CDR2 YYEEEE. Trimming left V 3 bases short and J 0 bases short, with 19 bases between. This CDR3 comprises 18 residues. Here the CDR3 reads CASSSSRGGGHSYNEQFF. In DNA form, the CDR3 reads TGTGCCAGCAGCTCGAGCCGGGGAGGGGGACACTCCTACAATGAGCAGTTCTTC.

This clone has a handful of counts. J is TRBJ1-3 and V is TRBV3-1 (or the pseudogene TRBV3-2), with 9 positions matching TRBD1. J lost 3 bases, V lost 4 bases, and 4 bases had no gene match. The CDR3 runs to 15 residues. Germline V lookup: CDR1 LGHDT, CDR2 YNNKEL (reference sequence). CDR3 in amino acids: CASSRDRVIGNTIYF. The CDR3 region has the DNA TGTGCCAGCAGCCGGGACAGGGTTATTGGAAACACCATATATTTT.

V is TRBV4-1 and J is TRBJ2-2; D gene ambiguous. The CDR3 runs to 15 residues. Germline-derived CDR1 and CDR2 are MGHRA and YSYEKL. V was cut by 0 bases and J by 1 base, with 6 bases left in between. For the CDR3, the DNA is TGCGCCAGCAGCCAAGATCCAGGGAACACCGGGGAGCTGTTTTTT. Encoded protein: CASSQDPGNTGELFF.

This chain links TRBV2 with TRBJ1-1; D ambiguous. The germline V gene encodes CDR1 SNHLY and CDR2 FYNNEI. This CDR3 has 12 amino acids. Trimming left V 4 bases short and J 4 bases short, with 7 bases between. CDR3 in DNA: TGTGCCAGCAGTGTCAGTGGCACTGAAGCTTTCTTT. It specifies CASSVSGTEAFF.

This sequence joins TRBV7-8 and TRBJ1-5; 8 bases align to TRBD1. The CDR3 totals 15 residues. The V gene's germline CDR1 is SGHVS and CDR2 FQNEAQ. V was pared by 5 bases and J by 3 bases, with 6 bases of the junction left unmatched. The CDR3 sequence is CASSQNRGDNQPQHF. Here the CDR3 DNA reads TGTGCCAGCAGCCAAAACAGGGGGGACAATCAGCCCCAGCATTTT.

The chain links TRBV4-3 to TRBJ2-2; D might be TRBD1 (6 bases). This CDR3 is built from 19 residues. CDR1 and CDR2 (germline): LGHNA, YSLEER. Trimming took 0 bases from V and 5 from J, leaving 22 bases between them. The CDR3: CASSQDRNRAWLGTGELFF. The CDR3 coding sequence is TGCGCCAGCAGCCAAGATAGGAACAGGGCCTGGTTGGGGACCGGGGAGCTGTTTTTT.

J is TRBJ1-5 and V is TRBV25-1, with TRBD1 matching over 7 bases. The trim removed 5 bases at V and 6 bases at J, leaving 13 bases unmatched. CDR3 length equals 16 residues. Germline V CDR1 and CDR2: MGHDK, SYGVNS. In DNA, the CDR3 is TGTGCCAGCAGTCGTCACCTAGGGGGCTTCGGTCAGCCCCAGCATTTT. Translation: CASSRHLGGFGQPQHF.

V usage is TRBV5-1 and J usage is TRBJ1-1; 7 bases fit TRBD1. V trimming: 7 bases; J trimming: 1 base; junction bases outside the gene matches: 13. The CDR3 is made up of 16 amino acids. Looked up from germline, CDR1 is SGHRS and CDR2 is YFSETQ. Here the CDR3 reads CASSKTAGQPNTEAFF. The CDR3 DNA is TGCGCCAGCTCCAAAACGGCGGGACAGCCGAACACTGAAGCTTTCTTT.

The rearrangement joins TRBV6-1 to TRBJ1-2; D may be TRBD1 (6 bases). The CDR3 consists of 14 residues. Trimming took off 1 base at V and 4 bases at J, with 10 bases between the two ends. The germline gives CDR1 MNHNS, CDR2 SASEGT. CDR3 protein: CASSEGGQGYGYTF. The CDR3 bases are TGTGCCAGCAGTGAAGGGGGGCAGGGCTATGGCTACACCTTC.

The chain links TRBV7-2 to TRBJ1-2; TRBD1 is a possible D gene (6 bases). This CDR3 comprises 16 residues. Trimming shortened V by 0 bases and J by 4 bases, and 15 bases separated the two germline ends. From germline, CDR1 is SGHTA and CDR2 FQGNSA. In DNA form, the CDR3 reads TGTGCCAGCAGCTTAGCACAGGGAGTACCTATCTATGGCTACACCTTC. It codes for CASSLAQGVPIYGYTF.

This clone was picked up one time. This chain uses TRBV28 with TRBJ1-1; perhaps TRBD1 as D (5 bases). V dropped 2 bases and J dropped 4 bases, with 11 bases sitting between them. This CDR3 is 14 amino acids long. Looked up from germline, CDR1 is MDHEN and CDR2 is SYDVKM. CDR3 coding DNA: TGTGCCAGCAGTTTACCCCAGGGTCGCACTGAAGCTTTCTTT. Protein: CASSLPQGRTEAFF.

The J gene is TRBJ1-5, the V gene TRBV28; 9 bases line up with TRBD1. V lost 6 bases, J lost 7 bases, and 10 bases stayed unmatched. The CDR3 contains 15 residues. Germline V gene lookup returns CDR1 MDHEN and CDR2 SYDVKM. The CDR3 is CASSRTGALGQPQHF. The CDR3 DNA reads TGTGCCAGCAGCCGGACAGGGGCCCTCGGCCAGCCCCAGCATTTT.

The chain uses TRBV7-9 and TRBJ2-3; no reliable D call. Germline V gene lookup returns CDR1 SEHNR and CDR2 FQNEAQ (reference sequence). V lost 5 bases and J lost 9, with 9 bases in between. The CDR3 is 11 residues long. In DNA form, the CDR3 reads TGTGCCAGCAGCCTTCAGTGGACGCAGTATTTT. It codes for CASSLQWTQYF.

The chain combines TRBV28 with TRBJ1-1; TRBD1 matches at 8 bases. The CDR3 spans 13 residues. J lost 6 bases, V lost 2 bases, and 2 bases had no gene match. The germline V gene encodes CDR1 MDHEN and CDR2 SYDVKM. CDR3 amino acids: CASSLTGGPEAFF. As DNA, the CDR3 is TGTGCCAGCAGTTTAACAGGGGGACCTGAAGCTTTCTTT.

V gene TRBV6-2 or TRBV6-3 combines with J gene TRBJ2-7, with a possible D match to TRBD2 (6 bases). The V and J ends lost 0 bases and 7 bases respectively, with 10 bases between them. CDR3 length: 13 residues. CDR1 is MNHEY and CDR2 is SVGEGT in the germline V gene. The CDR3 is CASSYSNGREQYF. The CDR3 DNA reads as TGTGCCAGCAGTTACTCGAATGGGAGGGAGCAGTACTTC.

The chain uses TRBV29-1 and TRBJ2-3, with TRBD2 matching 13 bases. Germline V gene sequence: CDR1 SQVTM, CDR2 ANQGSEA. Losses at the gene ends were 5 bases for V and 2 bases for J; bases not matched to a gene: 7. This CDR3 has 16 amino acids. The CDR3 nucleotides are TGCAGCGTTCGACTAGCGGGGGGCCCCATCACAGATACGCAGTATTTT. Its protein is CSVRLAGGPITDTQYF.

This sequence joins TRBV20-1 and TRBJ1-2; D gene unclear. Per the germline V gene, CDR1 is DFQATT and CDR2 is SNEGSKA (reference sequence). The CDR3 is 16 residues long. The V and J ends lost 3 bases and 2 bases respectively, with 19 bases between them. The CDR3 nucleotides read TGCAGTGCTAGTGGGTGGGAGCGGGGTAGAAACTATGGCTACACCTTC. This codes for CSASGWERGRNYGYTF.

Remarks on this clone: Additional DNA sequences in this sample encode the identical CDR3. This sequence joins TRBV20-1 and TRBJ2-5; possible D gene TRBD1, 5 bases. The CDR3 length is 11 residues. V lost 1 base, J lost 5 bases, and 5 bases lay in between. Germline V CDR1 and CDR2: DFQATT, SNEGSKA (reference sequence). CDR3 residues: CSARGGETQYF. The CDR3 nucleotides are TGCAGTGCTAGAGGGGGCGAGACCCAGTACTTC.

The genes are TRBV5-6 and TRBJ2-1; the D gene is possibly TRBD1 (5 bases). Germline assignment: CDR1 SGHDT and CDR2 YYEEEE. V was trimmed by 3 bases and J by 6 bases, leaving 16 bases between them. This CDR3 has 15 residues. DNA for the CDR3: TGTGCCAGCAGCTGGACAATTTCAACGAGCAATGAGCAGTTCTTC. It is translated as CASSWTISTSNEQFF.

The CDR3 coding sequence is TGTGCCAGCAGTGAGAAGACAGGGGGCTCTGGAAACACCATATATTTT. This codes for CASSEKTGGSGNTIYF. This chain connects TRBV2 to TRBJ1-3; 9 bases are shared with TRBD1. J lost 0 bases, V lost 3 bases, and 3 bases had no gene match. The CDR3 loop spans 16 amino acids. Germline assignment: CDR1 SNHLY and CDR2 FYNNEI.

This chain uses TRBV20-1 with TRBJ1-6, with 9 positions matching TRBD1. The CDR3 loop spans 13 amino acids. Per germline, CDR1 DFQATT and CDR2 SNEGSKA (reference sequence). V gave up 6 bases and J gave up 8 bases; unmatched junction bases: 5. DNA for the CDR3: TGCAGTGCCAGTCGGGACAGGGATTCACCCCTCCACTTT. Amino acids: CSASRDRDSPLHF.

V is TRBV11-2 and J is TRBJ1-5; D is possibly TRBD1 (6 bases). Germline V gives CDR1 SGHAT, CDR2 FQNNGV. Trimming stripped 1 base from V and 0 bases from J, with 16 bases between. The CDR3 is 18 residues long. Here the CDR3 DNA reads TGTGCCAGCAGCTTAGGGGGGGGGCAGGGCGATAGCAATCAGCCCCAGCATTTT. This sequence encodes CASSLGGGQGDSNQPQHF.